In this sample, the clone carrying this TCR beta chain turned up many times. Antigen unknown. This entry comes from a study of cytomegalovirus exposure and HLA in healthy donors. Study details: The study placed approximately 78% of its 398 genotyped donors in the Caucasian-associated ancestry cluster.

The study's findings and limits: An Asian-associated ancestry cluster reportedly showed fewer N-insertions than the approximately 600-donor mean in a later analysis.

A multiplex PCR was run with 60 Vbeta primers and 13 Jbeta primers. The repertoire was sequenced with immunoSEQ multiplex PCR; TCRdb's copy has only in-frame clones and lacks some. The sample consists of roughly 130,000 clones, around 80% of them appearing once. The germline V gene has CDR1 LNHNV and CDR2 YYDKDF (reference sequence). The CDR3 covers 16 residues. V dropped 6 bases and J dropped 1; count of bases not matched to a gene: 5. This sequence joins TRBV15 and TRBJ2-6, with 8 bases identical to TRBD1. Sequencing was done on a sample of PBMCs. The TCR was taken from a man aged 18 to 30 in good health and CMV-seronegative. DNA of the CDR3: TGTGCCACCAGTGACGGGGACAGGTCTGGGGCCAACGTCCTGACTTTC. It codes for CATSDGDRSGANVLTF. The whole variable domain, remainder taken from reference TRBV15 and TRBJ2-6, is DAMVIQNPRYQVTQFGKPVTLSCSQTLNHNVMYWYQQKSSQAPKLLFHYYDKDFNNEADTPDNFQSRRPNTSFCFLDIRSPGLGDTAMYLCATSDGDRSGANVLTFGAGSRLTVL.